These 24 T cell receptor beta chains were sequenced from one sample in a study of CD8 T cells in Susac syndrome. Random hexamers primed reverse transcription of about 0.45 to 1 ug RNA. MiXCR was run by TCRdb on the immunoSEQ multiplex PCR reads, yielding one entry per CDR3 protein. This sample has around 170,000 distinct CDR3 sequences, with around 94% found just once. Sequencing used CD4+ T cells from PBMCs. These receptors were obtained from a human donor with Susac syndrome.

This rearrangement joins TRBV5-4 to TRBJ1-3, with 8 bases lining up with TRBD1. Germline trimming cut 4 bases from V and 7 bases from J; bases unmatched to any gene: 4. Germline CDR1 reads SGHNT; CDR2 reads YYREEE (reference sequence). The CDR3 has 13 amino acids. The CDR3 nucleotides read TGTGCCAGCAGCCTAGACAGGGGCAACACCATATATTTT. This gives the protein CASSLDRGNTIYF.

The rearrangement uses TRBV30 and TRBJ2-4, with D uncertain. V lost 5 bases, J lost 0 bases, and 14 bases lay in between. The CDR3 length is 15 residues. The germline V gene has CDR1 GTSNPN and CDR2 SVGIG (reference sequence). The CDR3 bases are TGTGCCTGGGAAGGACCGTCCCTAGCCAAAAACATTCAGTACTTC. It translates to CAWEGPSLAKNIQYF.

The rearrangement joins TRBV6-5 to TRBJ2-2; 7 positions match TRBD2. The V gene's germline CDR1 is MNHEY and CDR2 SVGAGI. Losses at the gene ends were 1 base for V and 7 bases for J; bases not matched to a gene: 6. The CDR3 is 15 residues long. DNA of the CDR3: TGTGCCAGCAGTTACTGGGAGGGCCGCGGCGGGGAGCTGTTTTTT. Its translation: CASSYWEGRGGELFF.

This clonotype was counted between two and nine times. This chain connects TRBV9 to TRBJ1-2, with TRBD1 identical over 8 bases. With V trimmed by 3 bases and J by 2 bases, 3 bases remained unmatched. The CDR3 sequence is 14 residues long. Looked up from germline, CDR1 is SGDLS and CDR2 is YYNGEE. The CDR3 region has the DNA TGTGCCAGCAGCGCCGGACAGGGCAACTATGGCTACACCTTC. It encodes CASSAGQGNYGYTF.

This chain links TRBV18 with TRBJ2-1; D possibly corresponds to TRBD1 (6 bases). With 6 bases removed from V and 1 base from J, the gap between germline ends came to 13 bases. The CDR3 totals 15 residues. Per the germline V gene, CDR1 is KGHSH and CDR2 is LQKENI. The CDR3 nucleotides are TGTGCCAGCTCCCCCTTGGACAGTTCCTACAATGAGCAGTTCTTC. This encodes CASSPLDSSYNEQFF.

The gene calls are TRBV20-1 and TRBJ2-7; a weak D match, TRBD2 (5 bases). Trimming cost V 3 bases and J 6 bases, with 21 bases left between them. The CDR3 length is 15 residues. Germline values: CDR1 DFQATT, CDR2 SNEGSKA (reference sequence). The CDR3: CSASAVGEGRSEQYF. The CDR3 nucleotides read TGCAGTGCTAGTGCCGTGGGAGAGGGCCGGAGCGAGCAGTACTTC.

The CDR3 sequence is CASSEEGFQPQHF. The CDR3, as DNA: TGTGCCAGCAGTGAAGAGGGTTTTCAGCCCCAGCATTTT. The gene calls are TRBV2 and TRBJ1-5; D ambiguous. The CDR3 has 13 residues. Per the germline V gene, CDR1 is SNHLY and CDR2 is FYNNEI. Trimming shortened V by 1 base and J by 6 bases, and 7 bases separated the two germline ends.

J is TRBJ2-2 and V is TRBV6-5; D gene unclear. The V end was cut by 10 bases, the J end by 6 bases, with 15 bases between. The CDR3 is made up of 13 amino acids. Germline V gene data show CDR1 as MNHEY and CDR2 as SVGAGI. Here the CDR3 DNA reads TGTGCCATCAGACGGGCGGCAGCCGGGGAGCTGTTTTTT. Protein product: CAIRRAAAGELFF.

This chain uses TRBV7-2 with TRBJ2-3; perhaps D is TRBD1 or TRBD2 (5 bases each). The CDR3 extends over 14 amino acids. The V and J ends lost 2 bases and 14 bases respectively, with 20 bases between them. The germline CDR1 and CDR2 sequences are SGHTA and FQGNSA. CDR3: CASSLLSWASQGYF. CDR3 DNA sequence: TGTGCCAGCAGCTTACTGTCTTGGGCTAGCCAGGGGTATTTT.

V and J are TRBV12-3 or TRBV12-4 and TRBJ2-7, with TRBD1 matching over 7 bases. The length of the CDR3 is 13 residues. Trimming removed 5 bases from V and 3 bases from J; junction bases left unmatched: 4. The CDR3 DNA reads as TGTGCCAGCAGTCTAGGGACAGTCTACGAGCAGTACTTC. Its protein product is CASSLGTVYEQYF.

This chain uses TRBV29-1 with TRBJ2-7, with 7 bases lining up with TRBD1. The J segment lost 1 base and the V segment lost 3 bases, leaving 15 bases of the junction unmatched. The length of the CDR3 is 17 residues. The V gene's germline CDR1 is SQVTM and CDR2 ANQGSEA. Here the CDR3 reads CSVELTGAAGGSYEQYF. The DNA for the CDR3 is TGCAGCGTTGAGTTAACAGGGGCCGCCGGCGGGTCCTACGAGCAGTACTTC.

The chain couples TRBV29-1 to TRBJ2-1; D remains unclear. From germline, CDR1 is SQVTM and CDR2 ANQGSEA. CDR3 length equals 15 residues. V was clipped by 3 bases and J by 5 bases, with 17 bases between them. CDR3 DNA: TGCAGCGTTGACCGCGGATTTCTCCGGAACAATGAGCAGTTCTTC. This codes for CSVDRGFLRNNEQFF.

The rearrangement uses TRBV29-1 and TRBJ2-1; D not certain. From germline, CDR1 is SQVTM and CDR2 ANQGSEA. V was trimmed by 3 bases and J by 4 bases, leaving 16 bases between them. This CDR3 is built from 15 residues. For the CDR3, the DNA is TGCAGCGTTGACCCCGGGCGGTTCAAGTACAATGAGCAGTTCTTC. Translation gives CSVDPGRFKYNEQFF.

The chain has TRBV5-1 and TRBJ2-7; possibly TRBD1 for D (5 bases). Deletions cut 5 bases from V and 2 bases from J, with 17 bases between. Per the germline V gene, CDR1 is SGHRS and CDR2 is YFSETQ. The CDR3 is 15 amino acids. CDR3 region: CASSTQGARTYEQYF. The CDR3 DNA reads as TGCGCCAGCAGTACTCAGGGCGCGCGAACCTACGAGCAGTACTTC.

CDR3 DNA: TGTGCCAGCAGCCAAGACAGGGTGGGCACTGAAGCTTTCTTT. Translating it yields CASSQDRVGTEAFF. This sequence joins TRBV4-2 and TRBJ1-1; D might be TRBD1 (5 bases). Between the trimmed V and J ends, which lost 0 bases and 4 bases, there was a span of 9 bases. Germline V gene data show CDR1 as LGHNA and CDR2 as YNFKEQ. CDR3 size: 14 residues.

The genes are TRBV20-1 and TRBJ1-2; a weak D match, TRBD1 (5 bases). Germline V gene lookup returns CDR1 DFQATT and CDR2 SNEGSKA (reference sequence). The CDR3 has 12 amino acids. V lost 5 bases and J lost 7, with 14 bases in between. In nucleotides, the CDR3 is TGCAGTGCTGACCGGGCCCAGGGTGGCTACACCTTC. Amino acids: CSADRAQGGYTF.

The chain uses TRBV30 and TRBJ1-6; 9 nucleotides align to TRBD1. The trim removed 4 bases at V and 9 bases at J, leaving 1 base unmatched. Germline values: CDR1 GTSNPN, CDR2 SVGIG (reference sequence). CDR3 length: 12 amino acids. The CDR3, as DNA: TGTGCCTGGAAGGGACAGGGTTCACCCCTCCACTTT. Translated: CAWKGQGSPLHF.

This chain uses TRBV2 with TRBJ1-2; possibly TRBD1 for D (6 bases). The CDR3 runs to 12 residues. V was shortened by 8 bases and J by 4 bases, with 11 bases between the two germline ends. Germline CDR1 SNHLY, CDR2 FYNNEI. CDR3 DNA: TGTGCCAGCGAGGGGGGGGTCTATGGCTACACCTTC. Residues: CASEGGVYGYTF.

This clonotype was seen only once. The chain joins TRBV7-8 to TRBJ2-6, with 7 bases matching TRBD1. This CDR3 comprises 17 residues. The germline CDR1 and CDR2 sequences are SGHVS and FQNEAQ. The V gene end was trimmed by 5 bases and the J gene end by 1 base; junction bases not matched to a gene: 8. In DNA form, the CDR3 reads TGTGCCAGCAGCATAACAGGGGACACGTCTGGGGCCAACGTCCTGACTTTC. Translated, it gives CASSITGDTSGANVLTF.

V usage is TRBV2 and J usage is TRBJ2-7; a weak D match, TRBD1 (5 bases). V was trimmed by 1 base and J by 0 bases, leaving 10 bases between them. CDR3 length: 15 amino acids. Germline CDR1 reads SNHLY; CDR2 reads FYNNEI. CDR3 bases: TGTGCCAGCAGTGAAGAGGTGACAGCCTCCTACGAGCAGTACTTC. This translates into CASSEEVTASYEQYF.

The chain couples TRBV5-5 to TRBJ2-3; 16 positions match TRBD2. J was trimmed by 4 bases and V by 4 bases; bases with no gene match: 6. Germline loops: CDR1 SGHKS, CDR2 YYEKEE (reference sequence). There are 17 residues in the CDR3. CDR3 residues: CASSTGLAGGPSDTQYF. The CDR3 coding sequence is TGTGCCAGCAGCACGGGACTAGCGGGGGGGCCTTCAGATACGCAGTATTTT.

The rearrangement uses TRBV7-9 and TRBJ1-6; 7 bases map to TRBD1. The germline CDR1 and CDR2 sequences are SEHNR and FQNEAQ (reference sequence). The V gene end was trimmed by 6 bases and the J gene end by 10 bases; junction bases not matched to a gene: 12. The CDR3 is 15 amino acids. Here the CDR3 DNA reads TGTGCCAGCAGTTGGGACAGACAGGGTTTATCACCCCTCCACTTT. Translation gives CASSWDRQGLSPLHF.

The J gene is TRBJ2-3, the V gene TRBV5-1, with 10 bases aligning to TRBD2. The V gene end was trimmed by 0 bases and the J gene end by 7 bases; junction bases not matched to a gene: 5. This CDR3 is 15 amino acids long. Germline loops: CDR1 SGHRS, CDR2 YFSETQ. The CDR3 coding sequence is TGCGCCAGCAGCTTGGAAGCGGGGGGGCAGAATACGCAGTATTTT. Its translation: CASSLEAGGQNTQYF.

The count of this clonotype is one. This chain joins TRBV15 and TRBJ2-7, with a possible D match to TRBD1 (5 bases). V lost 0 bases and J 0 bases, leaving 12 bases between the germline ends. This CDR3 has 16 residues. In germline, CDR1 is LNHNV, CDR2 YYDKDF (reference sequence). The CDR3 sequence is CATSREPGLSSYEQYF. In nucleotides, the CDR3 is TGTGCCACCAGCAGAGAGCCAGGGCTGAGCTCCTACGAGCAGTACTTC.